Given below is one TCR beta chain in context. Its antigen is not identified. This sample is drawn from a study of naive and memory T cell subsets. Notes on the study in general: RNA-based TCR counts may shift with T cell activation and differentiation. In CD4 and CD8 cells, diversity dropped from naive through EMRA.

The beta constant-region primer was an equimolar mix of two oligonucleotides covering TRBC1 and TRBC2. Four rounds of PCR amplified the ligated cDNA using nested alpha and beta constant-region primers plus SP2. A 12-nucleotide UMI and the SP2 primer were added to the cDNA 3' end by oligonucleotide ligation. TCRdb reanalysed the UMI-ligation and nested PCR reads using MiXCR and keeps one entry per CDR3 protein. The sample includes around 130,000 distinct CDR3 sequences, roughly 36% of them seen just once. Per the germline V gene, CDR1 is MDHEN and CDR2 is SYDVKM. Trimming removed 10 bases from V and 3 bases from J; junction bases left unmatched: 13. The CDR3 extends over 18 amino acids.

The material sequenced was central memory CD4+ T cells from blood. The V and J genes are TRBV28 and TRBJ2-6, with 12 bases fitting TRBD1. The sequence derives from a human donor in good health. CDR3 DNA: TGTGCCACAAGAATGGGACAGGGGGCGAAAATTGGGGCCAACGTCCTGACTTTC. Protein: CATRMGQGAKIGANVLTF.